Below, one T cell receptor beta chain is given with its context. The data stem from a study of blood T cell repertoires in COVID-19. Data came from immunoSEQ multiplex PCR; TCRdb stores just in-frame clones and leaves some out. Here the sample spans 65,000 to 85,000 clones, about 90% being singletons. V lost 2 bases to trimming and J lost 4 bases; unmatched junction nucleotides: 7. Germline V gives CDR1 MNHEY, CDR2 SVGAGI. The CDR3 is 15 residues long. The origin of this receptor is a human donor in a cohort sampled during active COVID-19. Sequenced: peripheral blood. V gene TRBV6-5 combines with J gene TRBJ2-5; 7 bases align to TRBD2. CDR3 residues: CASSYELADLETQYF. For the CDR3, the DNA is TGTGCCAGCAGTTACGAGCTAGCGGATCTAGAGACCCAGTACTTC.